These 30 T cell receptor beta chains came from one sample sequenced in a study of TIL therapy for anti-PD-1-resistant metastatic lung cancer. Time point in this sample: pre-treatment sample, taken before nivolumab and TIL therapy. Tumor tissue came from excised metastases, mostly pleural nodules or supraclavicular lymph nodes. This was the immunoSEQ v3 assay. TCRdb's copy holds only in-frame clones and misses some; the assay was immunoSEQ multiplex PCR. The sample lists under 100,000 clones; 50% to 70% were seen once. The material was tumor tissue, obtained at baseline. Every receptor here comes from a person aged 25-85 years with non-small cell lung cancer.

The J gene is TRBJ2-1, the V gene TRBV30, with D possibly being TRBD2 (6 bases). Germline loops: CDR1 GTSNPN, CDR2 SVGIG (reference sequence). The CDR3 sequence is 16 residues long. V was cut by 0 bases and J by 3 bases, with 15 bases left in between. CDR3 nucleotide sequence: TGTGCCTGGAGTGTACGCGGGGCCGTAATCTACAATGAGCAGTTCTTC. Translating it yields CAWSVRGAVIYNEQFF. The full variable domain, rest sourced from reference TRBV30 and TRBJ2-1, is SQTIHQWPATLVQPVGSPLSLECTVEGTSNPNLYWYRQAAGRGLQLLFYSVGIGQISSEVPQNLSASRPQDRQFILSSKKLLLSDSGFYLCAWSVRGAVIYNEQFFGPGTRLTVL.

A single count supports this clone. V and J are TRBV7-3 and TRBJ2-3; D assignment may be TRBD1 or TRBD2 (6 bases each). The V and J ends lost 5 bases and 0 bases respectively, with 15 bases between them. The CDR3 loop spans 16 amino acids. Germline CDR1 and CDR2: SGHTA and FQGTGA. The CDR3 loop is CASSPGWGASTDTQYF. The DNA for the CDR3 is TGTGCCAGCAGCCCAGGTTGGGGGGCTAGCACAGATACGCAGTATTTT.

The V and J genes are TRBV13 and TRBJ1-2; 7 nucleotides align to TRBD1. Germline values: CDR1 PRHDT, CDR2 FYEKMQ (reference sequence). J lost 10 bases, V lost 5 bases, and 7 bases had no gene match. This CDR3 region has 12 residues. CDR3 nucleotide sequence: TGTGCCAGCAGCGCGACAGGGTCGGACTACACCTTC. This codes for CASSATGSDYTF. Drawing the rest from reference TRBV13 and TRBJ1-2, the complete variable domain is AAGVIQSPRHLIKEKRETATLKCYPIPRHDTVYWYQQGPGQDPQFLISFYEKMQSDKGSIPDRFSAQQFSDYHSELNMSSLELGDSALYFCASSATGSDYTFGSGTRLTVV.

The rearrangement joins TRBV19 to TRBJ2-3; 9 bases fit TRBD1. Germline lookup yields CDR1 LNHDA and CDR2 SQIVND (reference sequence). The CDR3 is 16 residues long. The J segment lost 0 bases and the V segment lost 4 bases, leaving 5 bases of the junction unmatched. Here the CDR3 reads CASSRYRGPSTDTQYF. Here the CDR3 DNA reads TGTGCCAGTAGTAGGTACAGGGGGCCTAGCACAGATACGCAGTATTTT.

The V and J genes are TRBV28 and TRBJ2-2; TRBD1 matches 10 bases. CDR3 length: 17 residues. The germline V gene encodes CDR1 MDHEN and CDR2 SYDVKM. V shed 5 bases and J 4 bases; nucleotides not matched to a gene: 10. The CDR3 loop is CASSPIGTGVVTGELFF. The CDR3 DNA follows: TGTGCCAGCAGTCCGATAGGGACAGGGGTCGTCACCGGGGAGCTGTTTTTT.

This clone was seen only once. The CDR3, as DNA: TGTGCCATCCTTACCGGGACGGGACAAGAGACCCAGTACTTC. This sequence encodes CAILTGTGQETQYF. This rearrangement joins TRBV3-1 (or the pseudogene TRBV3-2) to TRBJ2-5, with D perhaps matching TRBD1 or TRBD2 (5 bases each). CDR1 is LGHDT, CDR2 YNNKEL, per germline (reference sequence). V shed 10 bases and J shed 2 bases, with 17 bases lying between them. There are 14 residues in the CDR3.

The CDR3 reads CATSASSDGLEETQYF. The CDR3 nucleotides read TGTGCCACCAGTGCCTCATCTGACGGGTTAGAGGAGACCCAGTACTTC. The chain couples TRBV24-1 to TRBJ2-5; D call uncertain. The V and J ends lost 5 bases and 5 bases respectively, with 20 bases between them. The CDR3 is 16 residues long. From germline, CDR1 is KGHDR and CDR2 SFDVKD.

The chain combines TRBV4-3 with TRBJ1-4; D is ambiguous. Germline V gene lookup returns CDR1 LGHNA and CDR2 YSLEER. V lost 0 bases, J lost 8 bases, and 13 bases lay in between. This CDR3 region has 15 residues. DNA of the CDR3: TGCGCCAGCAGCCAAGAGGGTCGCAGCCTCGAAAAACTGTTTTTT. Amino acid sequence: CASSQEGRSLEKLFF.

In this sample, this clone turned up a few times. The rearrangement links TRBV29-1 to TRBJ2-7; D might be TRBD2 (5 bases). The germline V gene has CDR1 SQVTM and CDR2 ANQGSEA. V gave up 1 base and J gave up 2 bases, with 12 bases separating them. The CDR3 is made up of 14 amino acids. This chain's CDR3 is CSVEGTGKTYEQYF. In DNA, the CDR3 is TGCAGCGTTGAAGGTACCGGGAAAACCTACGAGCAGTACTTC.

DNA of the CDR3: TGTGCCAGTAGTGCCGGGACTAGCGGGAGAAAGACCCAGTACTTC. Translating it yields CASSAGTSGRKTQYF. V is TRBV19 and J is TRBJ2-5, with TRBD2 identical over 14 bases. Losses at the gene ends were 5 bases for V and 6 bases for J; bases not matched to a gene: 5. The CDR3 totals 15 residues. Germline assignment: CDR1 LNHDA and CDR2 SQIVND (reference sequence).

This clone was observed a few times. CDR3 coding DNA: TGTGCCAGCAGCGTTAGCGACCAAGAGACCCAGTACTTC. This codes for CASSVSDQETQYF. J is TRBJ2-5 and V is TRBV9; D perhaps matches TRBD2 (5 bases). There are 13 residues in the CDR3. CDR1 and CDR2 from the germline V gene are SGDLS and YYNGEE. Trimming took off 2 bases at V and 0 bases at J, with 5 bases between the two ends. The variable domain in full, completed from reference TRBV9 and TRBJ2-5, reads DSGVTQTPKHLITATGQRVTLRCSPRSGDLSVYWYQQSLDQGLQFLIQYYNGEERAKGNILERFSAQQFPDLHSELNLSSLELGDSALYFCASSVSDQETQYFGPGTRLLVL.

This chain connects TRBV18 to TRBJ1-5; no clear D. V dropped 5 bases and J dropped 0 bases, with 2 bases sitting between them. Germline V gives CDR1 KGHSH, CDR2 LQKENI. There are 12 residues in the CDR3. Here the CDR3 reads CASSGSNQPQHF. In DNA form, the CDR3 reads TGTGCCAGCTCAGGTAGCAATCAGCCCCAGCATTTT.

The table lists this clone with a few counts. The CDR3 loop reads CASSWPLGVGTF. The CDR3, as DNA: TGTGCCAGCAGTTGGCCCCTCGGGGTGGGCACCTTC. The chain combines TRBV28 with TRBJ1-2; no firm D call. Germline-derived CDR1 and CDR2 are MDHEN and SYDVKM. Trimming took off 4 bases at V and 13 bases at J, with 16 bases between the two ends. The CDR3 runs to 12 residues.

A single count supports this clone. Here the CDR3 reads CASSSGTGIETQYF. The CDR3 DNA is TGCGCCAGCAGCTCCGGGACAGGGATCGAGACCCAGTACTTC. This rearrangement joins TRBV5-1 to TRBJ2-5, with 9 nucleotides matching TRBD1. This CDR3 region has 14 residues. Germline trimming cut 3 bases from V and 5 bases from J; bases unmatched to any gene: 5. From germline, CDR1 is SGHRS and CDR2 YFSETQ.

This clone showed up just a few times. V is TRBV4-2 and J is TRBJ1-5; possibly TRBD1 for D (6 bases). V shed 1 base and J shed 1 base, with 14 bases lying between them. Germline lookup yields CDR1 LGHNA and CDR2 YNFKEQ. CDR3 length equals 17 residues. The CDR3 sequence is CASSQANRVGSNQPQHF. Here the CDR3 DNA reads TGTGCCAGCAGCCAAGCCAACAGGGTTGGAAGCAATCAGCCCCAGCATTTT.

The chain links TRBV7-6 to TRBJ1-1; 10 bases are a match to TRBD1. The V and J ends lost 4 bases and 1 base, in that order; junction bases with no gene match: 3. The CDR3 runs 15 residues. Per the germline V gene, CDR1 is SGHVS and CDR2 is FNYEAQ. The CDR3 region is CASSSDRGRNTEAFF. The CDR3 nucleotides read TGTGCCAGCAGCTCCGACAGGGGGCGGAACACTGAAGCTTTCTTT.

This chain connects TRBV5-6 to TRBJ2-4, with D uncertain. In germline, CDR1 is SGHDT, CDR2 YYEEEE. This CDR3 is 13 amino acids long. Trimming removed 1 base from V and 0 bases from J, with 2 bases in between. The CDR3 loop reads CASSLIAKNIQYF. The CDR3 coding sequence is TGTGCCAGCAGCTTGATAGCCAAAAACATTCAGTACTTC.

The rearrangement joins TRBV6-5 to TRBJ1-1; no clear D. The germline CDR1 and CDR2 sequences are MNHEY and SVGAGI. V gave up 4 bases and J gave up 0 bases, with 6 bases separating them. The CDR3 extends over 13 amino acids. CDR3 residues: CASSFGMNTEAFF. Here the CDR3 DNA reads TGTGCCAGCAGTTTTGGTATGAACACTGAAGCTTTCTTT.

The V and J genes are TRBV5-1 and TRBJ2-5; no clear D gene. In germline, CDR1 is SGHRS, CDR2 YFSETQ. V lost 0 bases and J 4 bases, leaving 10 bases between the germline ends. The CDR3 is 14 residues long. The CDR3 loop reads CASSLEGARETQYF. For the CDR3, the DNA is TGCGCCAGCAGCTTGGAAGGAGCCAGAGAGACCCAGTACTTC.

This clone was counted between two and nine times. This chain uses TRBV5-1 with TRBJ2-6; no definite D call. In germline, CDR1 is SGHRS, CDR2 YFSETQ. Deletions cut 5 bases from V and 0 bases from J, with 9 bases between. The CDR3 extends over 15 amino acids. CDR3 residues: CASSLQLSGANVLTF. The CDR3 coding sequence is TGCGCCAGCAGTTTACAGCTCTCTGGGGCCAACGTCCTGACTTTC.

The chain is built from TRBV13 and TRBJ2-3; 12 positions match TRBD1. This CDR3 spans 15 amino acids. Trimming took 5 bases from V and 6 from J; bases not matched to a gene: 6. CDR1 and CDR2 from the germline V gene are PRHDT and FYEKMQ (reference sequence). CDR3 nucleotide sequence: TGTGCCAGCAGCCCTGGGACAGGGGGCGTGGATACGCAGTATTTT. It yields the protein CASSPGTGGVDTQYF.

The table lists this clone with a few counts. The V call is TRBV5-6, the J call TRBJ1-6, with 8 bases matching TRBD1. The length of the CDR3 is 16 residues. The V gene end was trimmed by 3 bases and the J gene end by 1 base; junction bases not matched to a gene: 3. Germline assignment: CDR1 SGHDT and CDR2 YYEEEE. The CDR3 sequence: CASSSDRESYNSPLHF. In nucleotides, the CDR3 is TGTGCCAGCAGCTCGGACAGGGAGTCCTATAATTCACCCCTCCACTTT. The variable domain in full, with the rest retrieved from reference TRBV5-6 and TRBJ1-6, is DAGVTQSPTHLIKTRGQQVTLRCSPKSGHDTVSWYQQALGQGPQFIFQYYEEEERQRGNFPDRFSGHQFPNYSSELNVNALLLGDSALYLCASSSDRESYNSPLHFGNGTRLTVT.

Comment on this clone: A read error may produce the germline difference seen at one junction end. The rearrangement joins TRBV6-5 to TRBJ1-2; D is ambiguous. The CDR3 is made up of 12 amino acids. The germline V gene has CDR1 MNHEY and CDR2 SVGAGI. The CDR3: CASRGNDYAYTF. In DNA, the CDR3 is TGTGCCAGCAGGGGGAACGATTATGCCTACACCTTC.

The rearrangement joins TRBV7-3 to TRBJ2-2; D call uncertain. Germline V gene sequence: CDR1 SGHTA, CDR2 FQGTGA. The CDR3 runs to 14 residues. Deletions cut 1 base from V and 7 bases from J, with 10 bases between. In DNA form, the CDR3 reads TGTGCCAGCAGCTTAAGTACCACGGGCGGGGAGCTGTTTTTT. Translation gives CASSLSTTGGELFF. The full variable domain, rest sourced from reference TRBV7-3 and TRBJ2-2, is GAGVSQTPSNKVTEKGKYVELRCDPISGHTALYWYRQSLGQGPEFLIYFQGTGAADDSGLPNDRFFAVRPEGSVSTLKIQRTERGDSAVYLCASSLSTTGGELFFGEGSRLTVL.

The table lists this clone with a count of one. The chain is built from TRBV9 and TRBJ1-6, with 7 nucleotides matching TRBD1. The trim removed 3 bases at V and 3 bases at J, leaving 3 bases unmatched. The germline V gene has CDR1 SGDLS and CDR2 YYNGEE. CDR3 length: 15 amino acids. The CDR3 loop reads CASSAGQLYNSPLHF. CDR3 sequence (DNA): TGTGCCAGCAGCGCGGGACAGCTCTATAATTCACCCCTCCACTTT.

V and J are TRBV6-1 and TRBJ1-2; 7 bases fit TRBD1. Germline loops: CDR1 MNHNS, CDR2 SASEGT. This CDR3 spans 16 amino acids. The V gene end was trimmed by 3 bases and the J gene end by 4 bases; junction bases not matched to a gene: 11. The CDR3 bases are TGTGCCAGCAGTGAGATCACAGGGGCCCTTGGCTATGGCTACACCTTC. Protein sequence: CASSEITGALGYGYTF.

The chain has TRBV24-1 and TRBJ2-1; D not resolved. Germline V gives CDR1 KGHDR, CDR2 SFDVKD. CDR3 size: 12 residues. V lost 1 base and J lost 9, with 6 bases in between. CDR3 sequence (DNA): TGTGCCACCAGTGATTTCCGCGGTGAGCAGTTCTTC. Its protein product is CATSDFRGEQFF.

The chain recombines TRBV3-1 (or the pseudogene TRBV3-2) with TRBJ1-5, with D possibly being TRBD1 (5 bases). Deletions cut 1 base from V and 7 bases from J, with 11 bases between. Germline CDR1 is LGHDT and CDR2 is YNNKEL (reference sequence). This CDR3 has 14 amino acids. The CDR3 loop reads CASSQGSGGQPQHF. The CDR3, as DNA: TGTGCCAGCAGCCAAGGATCGGGGGGACAGCCCCAGCATTTT.

This chain connects TRBV11-3 to TRBJ2-1, with 7 bases aligning to TRBD1. Germline V lookup: CDR1 SGHNT, CDR2 YENEEA. The CDR3 is 16 amino acids. V dropped 0 bases and J dropped 4; count of bases not matched to a gene: 6. CDR3 DNA sequence: TGTGCCAGCAGCTTAGAGGGACAGAACCCATACAATGAGCAGTTCTTC. Translating it yields CASSLEGQNPYNEQFF.

The chain joins TRBV19 to TRBJ2-1; 7 positions match TRBD1. V shed 7 bases, J shed 8 bases, and the junction held 11 bases outside the gene matches. Germline V gene data show CDR1 as LNHDA and CDR2 as SQIVND (reference sequence). The CDR3 spans 14 residues. This chain's CDR3 is CASKQQGQGDEQFF. As DNA, the CDR3 is TGTGCCAGTAAGCAACAGGGGCAGGGGGATGAGCAGTTCTTC.